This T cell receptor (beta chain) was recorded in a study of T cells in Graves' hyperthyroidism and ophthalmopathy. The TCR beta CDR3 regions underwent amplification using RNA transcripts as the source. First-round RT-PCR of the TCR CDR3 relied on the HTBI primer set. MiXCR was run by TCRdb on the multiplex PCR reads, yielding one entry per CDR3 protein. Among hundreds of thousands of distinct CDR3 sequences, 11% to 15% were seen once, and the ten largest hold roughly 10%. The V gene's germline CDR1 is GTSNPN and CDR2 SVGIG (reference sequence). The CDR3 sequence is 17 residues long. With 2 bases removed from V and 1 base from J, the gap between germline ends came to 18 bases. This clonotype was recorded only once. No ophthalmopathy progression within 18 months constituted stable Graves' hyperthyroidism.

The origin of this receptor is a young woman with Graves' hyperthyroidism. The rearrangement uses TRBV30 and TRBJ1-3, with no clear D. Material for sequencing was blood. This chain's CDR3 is CAWSWQRTAFSGNTIYF. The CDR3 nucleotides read TGTGCCTGGAGTTGGCAGAGAACTGCATTTTCTGGAAACACCATATATTTT.